This is a list of T cell receptor beta chains from one sample in a study of OX40 agonist ivuxolimab in advanced cancers. Generated by immunoSEQ multiplex PCR, the TCRdb table keeps only in-frame clones and is missing some. Of roughly 53,000 clones in the sample, about four fifths were seen once. The specimen was CD4+ or CD8+ T cells sorted from blood, collected in a trial of the OX40 agonist ivuxolimab. These receptors originate from an adult with an advanced solid tumor such as melanoma, head and neck, liver or kidney cancer. Each CDR3 is given with its conserved first and last residue. A D gene is named only where the DNA matches it firmly. Not all rows give a size; the values are once, few, many and, for expanded clones, a class.

v_call,clone_size,d_call,j_call,cdr3_aa,cdr3_nt
TRBV5-6,-,-,TRBJ1-2,CASSVPYRVNDYGYTF,TGTGCCAGCAGCGTTCCTTACAGGGTAAACGACTATGGCTACACCTTC
TRBV7-6,-,TRBD2,TRBJ2-4,CASSPKGLGAGGPFAKNIQYF,TGTGCCAGCAGCCCAAAGGGGCTCGGGGCGGGAGGGCCGTTTGCCAAAAACATTCAGTACTTC
TRBV9,-,TRBD2,TRBJ2-3,CASSVLSGASTDTQYF,TGTGCCAGCAGCGTCCTTAGCGGGGCTAGCACAGATACGCAGTATTTT
TRBV11-2,few,-,TRBJ1-2,CASSPLASHGYTF,TGTGCCAGCAGCCCATTGGCGAGCCATGGCTACACCTTC
TRBV19,-,-,TRBJ1-1,CASSIRGGGTEAFF,TGTGCCAGTAGTATACGGGGAGGTGGCACTGAAGCTTTCTTT
TRBV27,-,TRBD1,TRBJ2-7,CASSPDRGQGASYEQYF,TGTGCCAGCAGTCCAGACAGGGGGCAGGGTGCCTCCTACGAGCAGTACTTC
TRBV5-1,-,-,TRBJ1-4,CASSFTLSLATNEKLFF,TGCGCCAGCAGCTTCACCCTCTCGTTAGCAACTAATGAAAAACTGTTTTTT
TRBV6-1,-,-,TRBJ1-2,CASSVAAMGARGYTF,TGTGCCAGCAGTGTCGCCGCAATGGGCGCGAGGGGCTACACCTTC
TRBV7-2,-,-,TRBJ2-5,CASSLGWRGVTETQYF,TGTGCCAGCAGCTTAGGATGGAGGGGAGTGACGGAGACCCAGTACTTC
TRBV6-5,-,-,TRBJ2-2,CASRRTANTGELFF,TGTGCCAGCAGGAGGACCGCGAACACCGGGGAGCTGTTTTTT
TRBV7-2,-,-,TRBJ2-7,CASSFATGPYEQYF,TGTGCCAGCAGCTTCGCGACTGGACCCTACGAGCAGTACTTC
TRBV9,-,-,TRBJ2-7,CATLFRDRGSGQAYEQYF,TGTGCCACCCTCTTCAGGGATAGGGGTAGCGGACAGGCCTACGAGCAGTACTTC
TRBV7-9,once,TRBD2,TRBJ2-3,CASSLEGGRSTDTQYF,TGTGCCAGCAGCTTAGAGGGCGGGAGAAGCACAGATACGCAGTATTTT
TRBV7-9,-,-,TRBJ1-1,CASSPRGMNTEAFF,TGTGCCAGCAGCCCCAGGGGAATGAACACTGAAGCTTTCTTT
TRBV11-2,-,-,TRBJ1-6,CASSPRRGNSPLHF,TGTGCCAGCAGCCCTAGACGGGGTAATTCACCCCTCCACTTT
TRBV28,-,-,TRBJ1-1,CASSRQLGANWGAFF,TGTGCCAGCAGTCGACAGTTAGGGGCGAATTGGGGGGCTTTCTTT
TRBV27,once,TRBD1,TRBJ1-2,CASSPGQGWGWRGYTF,TGTGCCAGCAGTCCCGGACAGGGTTGGGGGTGGCGTGGCTACACCTTC
TRBV5-1,-,TRBD1,TRBJ2-6,CASSLPGTAHTSGANVLTF,TGCGCCAGCAGCTTGCCCGGGACAGCACACACCTCTGGGGCCAACGTCCTGACTTTC
TRBV19,few,-,TRBJ2-5,CASSSPAAGQETQYF,TGTGCCAGTAGTTCCCCCGCGGCGGGACAAGAGACCCAGTACTTC
TRBV27,-,-,TRBJ2-2,CASSPRGTQRFPGELFF,TGTGCCAGCAGTCCCCGAGGGACCCAGAGATTCCCCGGGGAGCTGTTTTTT
TRBV18,-,-,TRBJ2-3,CASSPTTSKADTQYF,TGTGCCAGCTCACCCACGACCAGCAAGGCAGATACGCAGTATTTT
TRBV5-8,-,TRBD1,TRBJ2-5,CASSSDRGETQYF,TGTGCCAGCAGTTCCGACAGGGGCGAGACCCAGTACTTC
TRBV7-9,once,-,TRBJ1-6,CASSLGGERGPLHF,TGTGCCAGCAGCTTAGGGGGAGAAAGAGGACCCCTCCACTTT
TRBV12-5,few,-,TRBJ1-2,CASGLVRGVGYTF,TGTGCTAGTGGTTTGGTACGGGGCGTTGGCTACACCTTC
TRBV11-2,-,TRBD2,TRBJ2-6,CASSLFFGAGAAGANVLTF,TGTGCCAGCAGCTTATTCTTTGGAGCGGGGGCGGCTGGGGCCAACGTCCTGACTTTC
TRBV28,few,-,TRBJ1-5,CASSLVSREQPQHF,TGTGCCAGCAGTTTAGTAAGCCGGGAGCAGCCCCAGCATTTT
TRBV14,-,TRBD2,TRBJ2-3,CASSQEWLAGVGTQYF,TGTGCCAGCAGCCAAGAGTGGCTAGCGGGAGTCGGTACGCAGTATTTT
TRBV27,-,-,TRBJ2-1,CASSLFGASGPRYNEQFF,TGTGCCAGCAGTTTATTTGGGGCCTCGGGACCCCGATACAATGAGCAGTTCTTC
TRBV6-1,-,-,TRBJ1-2,CASSRGYNYGYTF,TGTGCCAGCAGTAGAGGGTATAACTATGGCTACACCTTC